Below are 26 T cell receptor beta chains sequenced from a single sample in a study of blood T cell repertoires in COVID-19. TCRdb's table, derived via immunoSEQ multiplex PCR, lists solely in-frame clones and lacks some. This table has approximately 300,000 clones, roughly 88% appearing once. The sequenced sample consisted of PBMCs or T cells enriched from blood (not recorded which). Source of these receptors: a woman aged 25-40 years who had recovered from COVID-19.

The gene calls are TRBV19 and TRBJ2-5, with a weak D call TRBD2 (6 bases). Trimming pared 8 bases from V and 5 bases from J, leaving 12 bases between. The CDR3 loop spans 12 amino acids. Germline CDR1 reads LNHDA; CDR2 reads SQIVND (reference sequence). Here the CDR3 reads CASRSSGETQYF. Here the CDR3 DNA reads TGTGCCAGTCGCAGTAGCGGTGAGACCCAGTACTTC.

The chain links TRBV5-1 to TRBJ2-7; TRBD2 matches 9 bases. After removal of 1 base from V and 4 bases from J, the junction contained 12 bases not matched to a gene. The CDR3 loop spans 17 amino acids. The germline V gene encodes CDR1 SGHRS and CDR2 YFSETQ. This CDR3 is CASSLNSPASGGYEQYF. DNA of the CDR3: TGCGCCAGCAGCTTGAATTCCCCGGCGAGCGGGGGGTACGAGCAGTACTTC. The complete variable domain, with remaining parts taken from reference TRBV5-1 and TRBJ2-7, reads KAGVTQTPRYLIKTRGQQVTLSCSPISGHRSVSWYQQTPGQGLQFLFEYFSETQRNKGNFPGRFSGRQFSNSRSEMNVSTLELGDSALYLCASSLNSPASGGYEQYFGPGTRLTVT.

This chain connects TRBV6-6 to TRBJ1-5; 8 bases are shared with TRBD1. After removal of 4 bases from V and 1 base from J, the junction contained 6 bases not matched to a gene. Germline V gene data show CDR1 as MNHNY and CDR2 as SVGAGI (reference sequence). This CDR3 region has 16 residues. The CDR3 reads CASSSTGVESNQPQHF. In nucleotides, the CDR3 is TGTGCCAGCAGTTCGACAGGGGTTGAAAGCAATCAGCCCCAGCATTTT.

The rearrangement links TRBV6-5 to TRBJ2-7; possibly TRBD1 for D (6 bases). CDR1 is MNHEY, CDR2 SVGAGI, per germline. The CDR3 is 12 amino acids. The V end lost 6 bases, the J end lost 2 bases, and 8 bases lay between the germline ends. The CDR3 reads CASRQGPYEQYF. CDR3 nucleotide sequence: TGTGCCAGCAGACAGGGCCCCTACGAGCAGTACTTC.

This sequence joins TRBV2 and TRBJ2-1; TRBD2 might be the D (6 bases). This CDR3 region has 13 residues. Germline V gene data show CDR1 as SNHLY and CDR2 as FYNNEI. V lost 4 bases and J 8 bases, leaving 12 bases between the germline ends. This CDR3 reads CASSGIADDEQFF. The CDR3 DNA reads as TGTGCCAGCAGTGGGATAGCGGATGATGAGCAGTTCTTC.

The genes are TRBV7-9 and TRBJ1-2, with a weak D call TRBD1 (5 bases). The CDR3 loop spans 14 amino acids. Germline loops: CDR1 SEHNR, CDR2 FQNEAQ (reference sequence). Trimming pared 2 bases from V and 7 bases from J, leaving 14 bases between. The CDR3 loop is CASSLQGLISGYTF. The CDR3 DNA follows: TGTGCCAGCAGCTTACAGGGCCTTATATCTGGCTACACCTTC. The full variable domain, completed using reference TRBV7-9 and TRBJ1-2, is DTGVSQNPRHKITKRGQNVTFRCDPISEHNRLYWYRQTLGQGPEFLTYFQNEAQLEKSRLLSDRFSAERPKGSFSTLEIQRTEQGDSAMYLCASSLQGLISGYTFGSGTRLTVV.

A single count supports this clone. The rearrangement uses TRBV2 and TRBJ2-7, with TRBD2 identical over 10 bases. V trimming: 6 bases; J trimming: 6 bases; junction bases outside the gene matches: 8. From germline, CDR1 is SNHLY and CDR2 FYNNEI. This CDR3 spans 14 amino acids. This CDR3 is CASRGSGRVFEQYF. The DNA for the CDR3 is TGTGCCAGCAGGGGGAGCGGGAGGGTTTTCGAGCAGTACTTC.

The V call is TRBV27, the J call TRBJ2-7; 7 nucleotides match TRBD2. CDR1 is MNHEY and CDR2 is SMNVEV in the germline V gene (reference sequence). With 5 bases clipped from V and 3 bases from J, the junction kept 13 bases outside the gene matches. The CDR3 spans 16 residues. CDR3 protein: CASSPSGTIYYYEQYF. CDR3 DNA sequence: TGTGCCAGCAGTCCCTCCGGGACTATTTACTACTACGAGCAGTACTTC.

The chain has TRBV19 and TRBJ1-1, with a possible D match to TRBD1 (5 bases). CDR1 and CDR2 from the germline V gene are LNHDA and SQIVND (reference sequence). With 4 bases removed from V and 8 bases from J, the gap between germline ends came to 8 bases. The CDR3 is 11 residues long. Written as DNA, the CDR3 is TGTGCCAGTAGTAAGGGGCTCGAAGCTTTCTTT. Residues: CASSKGLEAFF.

The V and J genes are TRBV28 and TRBJ1-2; 12 nucleotides align to TRBD1. V trimming: 5 bases; J trimming: 6 bases; junction bases outside the gene matches: 4. The V gene's germline CDR1 is MDHEN and CDR2 SYDVKM. CDR3 length: 14 residues. CDR3 in DNA: TGTGCCAGCAGTCCCCGGGACAGGGGGCATGGCTACACCTTC. Translating it yields CASSPRDRGHGYTF.

The chain uses TRBV5-4 and TRBJ1-2, with TRBD1 identical over 7 bases. This CDR3 spans 14 amino acids. Unmatched junction bases numbered 8, after V lost 5 bases and J lost 4 bases. Germline CDR1 is SGHNT and CDR2 is YYREEE (reference sequence). The CDR3 protein is CASSLGTETYGYTF. In DNA form, the CDR3 reads TGTGCCAGCAGTCTCGGGACAGAAACCTATGGCTACACCTTC. Using reference TRBV5-4 and TRBJ1-2 for the parts outside the CDR3, the full variable domain is ETGVTQSPTHLIKTRGQQVTLRCSSQSGHNTVSWYQQALGQGPQFIFQYYREEENGRGNFPPRFSGLQFPNYSSELNVNALELDDSALYLCASSLGTETYGYTFGSGTRLTVV.

The J gene is TRBJ1-2, the V gene TRBV24-1; 7 bases match TRBD1. Germline V gives CDR1 KGHDR, CDR2 SFDVKD. Trimming cost V 4 bases and J 5 bases; bases outside gene matches: 9. The CDR3 is 15 amino acids. The CDR3 sequence is CATSEPGQERYGYTF. The CDR3 coding sequence is TGTGCCACCAGTGAGCCAGGACAGGAGAGATATGGCTACACCTTC.

In the case of this clone: The junction does not match germline at one end; this may be a read error. The chain employs TRBV28 and TRBJ1-1; D is ambiguous. This CDR3 is 11 amino acids long. The V gene's germline CDR1 is MDHEN and CDR2 SYDVKM. This CDR3 reads CASSFERTKLF. The CDR3 region has the DNA TGTGCCAGCAGTTTTGAGAGGACTAAGCTCTTT.

This chain uses TRBV6-5 with TRBJ1-5; perhaps TRBD1 as D (5 bases). The CDR3 extends over 14 amino acids. Germline CDR1 reads MNHEY; CDR2 reads SVGAGI. Deletions cut 7 bases from V and 2 bases from J, with 12 bases between. The CDR3 DNA is TGTGCCAGCACTATGCGCAGGGGCAATCAGCCCCAGCATTTT. Protein sequence: CASTMRRGNQPQHF.

The chain links TRBV11-3 to TRBJ2-3, with a weak D call TRBD2 (6 bases). CDR3 length: 13 amino acids. The V gene's germline CDR1 is SGHNT and CDR2 YENEEA. Deletions cut 1 base from V and 5 bases from J, with 7 bases between. CDR3 in DNA: TGTGCCAGCAGCTTAGGGGACTTAGATACGCAGTATTTT. Residues: CASSLGDLDTQYF.

This rearrangement joins TRBV28 to TRBJ1-3; 7 bases agree with TRBD1. The V gene end was trimmed by 9 bases and the J gene end by 0 bases; junction bases not matched to a gene: 5. The CDR3 runs 14 residues. Germline CDR1 is MDHEN and CDR2 is SYDVKM. CDR3 in amino acids: CASMTGFSGNTIYF. DNA of the CDR3: TGTGCCAGTATGACAGGGTTCTCTGGAAACACCATATATTTT.

The gene calls are TRBV10-2 and TRBJ2-6, with no clear D. V was pared by 10 bases and J by 3 bases, with 13 bases between. Germline values: CDR1 WSHSY, CDR2 SAAADI. The CDR3 totals 14 residues. The CDR3 region is CATTLGGGANVLTF. CDR3 sequence (DNA): TGCGCCACCACCTTAGGCGGTGGGGCCAACGTCCTGACTTTC.

The chain couples TRBV7-2 to TRBJ2-7, with 13 bases fitting TRBD2. V was pared by 5 bases and J by 1 base, with 8 bases of the junction left unmatched. The CDR3 runs 17 residues. CDR1 and CDR2 from the germline V gene are SGHTA and FQGNSA. The CDR3 coding sequence is TGTGCCAGCAGCCCCTATCCGGGACTAGCGGGGTCCTACGAGCAGTACTTC. This gives the protein CASSPYPGLAGSYEQYF.

The rearrangement links TRBV10-3 to TRBJ2-7, with D unresolved. Germline CDR1 and CDR2: ENHRY and SYGVKD. The CDR3 totals 15 residues. Trimming shortened V by 0 bases and J by 2 bases, and 11 bases separated the two germline ends. The CDR3 bases are TGTGCCATCAGTGAGTCGGCACAGCCGACCTACGAGCAGTACTTC. Translating gives CAISESAQPTYEQYF.

The chain uses TRBV5-1 and TRBJ1-3; possible D gene TRBD1, 5 bases. CDR1 is SGHRS, CDR2 YFSETQ, per germline. This CDR3 comprises 13 residues. Deletions cut 1 base from V and 6 bases from J, with 8 bases between. The CDR3 bases are TGCGCCAGCAGCTTGCAGGGTATAAACACCATATATTTT. This sequence encodes CASSLQGINTIYF.

J is TRBJ1-5 and V is TRBV10-2, with 8 nucleotides matching TRBD1. Germline values: CDR1 WSHSY, CDR2 SAAADI. With V trimmed by 7 bases and J by 1 base, 6 bases remained unmatched. This CDR3 contains 15 residues. CDR3 bases: TGCGCCAGCACCGGACAGGGAGGGAGCAATCAGCCCCAGCATTTT. Translated: CASTGQGGSNQPQHF.

The genes are TRBV19 and TRBJ1-1, with D unclear. V shed 3 bases and J shed 2 bases, with 13 bases lying between them. The CDR3 totals 15 residues. Germline V gene sequence: CDR1 LNHDA, CDR2 SQIVND (reference sequence). CDR3 bases: TGTGCCAGTAGTATCCTTTCCTGGCCTAACACTGAAGCTTTCTTT. Translating gives CASSILSWPNTEAFF.

In the case of this clone: The DNA is omitted, as the CDR3 cannot be located on it reliably, and the CDR3 follows TCRdb's listing. The chain links TRBV19 to TRBJ2-7; TRBD1 is the table's D call, not checked against the DNA. Germline V lookup: CDR1 LNHDA, CDR2 SQIVND (reference sequence). The CDR3 totals 19 residues, both ends included. The CDR3 here is CASSISGVRAGPGVGEQYF.

V is TRBV27 and J is TRBJ1-3, with a weak D call TRBD1 (5 bases). CDR3 length equals 15 residues. Germline CDR1 is MNHEY and CDR2 is SMNVEV (reference sequence). The V end was cut by 0 bases, the J end by 3 bases, with 9 bases between. This CDR3 reads CASSLSAGIGNTIYF. DNA for the CDR3: TGTGCCAGCAGTTTATCGGCAGGGATTGGAAACACCATATATTTT.

This chain joins TRBV12-3 or TRBV12-4 and TRBJ1-2, with a tentative D call TRBD1 (5 bases). V lost 4 bases and J lost 4, with 7 bases in between. This CDR3 has 12 amino acids. The CDR3 DNA sequence: TGTGCCAGCAGTTGGGGCAGCTATGGCTACACCTTC. The encoded protein is CASSWGSYGYTF.

This clone appeared many times. This chain joins TRBV29-1 and TRBJ1-2; maybe TRBD1 (6 bases). Germline-derived CDR1 and CDR2 are SQVTM and ANQGSEA. V was trimmed by 5 bases and J by 7 bases, leaving 23 bases between them. This CDR3 spans 15 amino acids. CDR3 DNA: TGCAGCGTTCTGACCTTAGACAGGAGACTGGGTGGCTACACCTTC. It codes for CSVLTLDRRLGGYTF.